These T cell receptor beta chains were read from a single sample in a study of identical twins. TCRdb processed the 5' RACE reads anew with MiXCR; each CDR3 protein has one entry. The sample consists of 280,000 or so distinct CDR3 sequences, under 9.5% of them appearing once. Separately, the same data were catalogued under a study of yellow fever vaccine responses in identical twins.

What was sequenced was memory (CD45RO+) T cells sorted from blood. The origin of the receptors is a woman aged 18-29 years in good health. Each CDR3 is given with its conserved first and last residue. D genes are given only for firm matches. The listing skips clone size in some rows; elsewhere it reads once, few, many or a size class.

d_call: -
v_call: TRBV6-5
cdr3_length: 14
j_call: TRBJ1-1
clone_size: -
cdr3_aa: CASSYLGGRTEAFF
cdr3_nt: TGTGCCAGCAGTTACTTGGGAGGGCGCACTGAAGCTTTCTTT

d_call: TRBD2
v_call: TRBV4-2
cdr3_length: 16
j_call: TRBJ2-1
clone_size: -
cdr3_aa: CASSHKTSGEDYEQFF
cdr3_nt: TGTGCCAGCAGCCACAAAACTAGCGGAGAGGACTATGAGCAGTTCTTC

d_call: -
v_call: TRBV3-1
cdr3_length: 13
j_call: TRBJ2-2
clone_size: few
cdr3_aa: CASSHPYTGELFF
cdr3_nt: TGTGCCAGCAGCCATCCGTACACCGGGGAGCTGTTTTTT

d_call: -
v_call: TRBV5-1
cdr3_length: 15
j_call: TRBJ1-2
clone_size: few
cdr3_aa: CASSEQGGGNYGYTF
cdr3_nt: TGCGCCAGCAGCGAACAGGGAGGAGGGAACTATGGCTACACCTTC

d_call: TRBD1
v_call: TRBV7-6
cdr3_length: 16
j_call: TRBJ1-2
clone_size: -
cdr3_aa: CASSLEGRQGGYGYTF
cdr3_nt: TGTGCCAGCAGCTTAGAGGGAAGACAGGGAGGATATGGCTACACCTTC

d_call: -
v_call: TRBV7-2
cdr3_length: 15
j_call: TRBJ2-1
clone_size: few
cdr3_aa: CASSRDRPRVDEQFF
cdr3_nt: TGTGCCAGCAGCCGAGACCGGCCGCGGGTAGATGAGCAGTTCTTC

d_call: -
v_call: TRBV7-9
cdr3_length: 13
j_call: TRBJ1-2
clone_size: many
cdr3_aa: CASSLLAAAGYTF
cdr3_nt: TGTGCCAGCAGCTTATTAGCGGCCGCTGGCTACACCTTC

d_call: -
v_call: TRBV5-4
cdr3_length: 15
j_call: TRBJ1-6
clone_size: few
cdr3_aa: CASSLGGAQDSPLHF
cdr3_nt: TGTGCCAGCAGCTTGGGAGGGGCGCAGGATTCACCCCTCCACTTT

d_call: -
v_call: TRBV6-6
cdr3_length: 15
j_call: TRBJ1-1
clone_size: many
cdr3_aa: CASSPRLVVNTEAFF
cdr3_nt: TGTGCCAGCAGTCCACGCTTGGTAGTAAACACTGAAGCTTTCTTT

d_call: TRBD1
v_call: TRBV9
cdr3_length: 15
j_call: TRBJ1-1
clone_size: -
cdr3_aa: CASSVAPTGKAEAFF
cdr3_nt: TGTGCCAGCAGCGTAGCTCCGACAGGGAAGGCTGAAGCTTTCTTT

d_call: TRBD1
v_call: TRBV29-1
cdr3_length: 13
j_call: TRBJ2-7
clone_size: many
cdr3_aa: CSVERTGVYEQYF
cdr3_nt: TGCAGCGTTGAGAGGACAGGAGTATACGAGCAGTACTTC

d_call: TRBD1
v_call: TRBV6-1
cdr3_length: 15
j_call: TRBJ1-2
clone_size: -
cdr3_aa: CASSAQGGANYGYTF
cdr3_nt: TGTGCCAGCAGTGCCCAGGGGGGCGCGAATTATGGCTACACCTTC

d_call: TRBD1
v_call: TRBV7-2
cdr3_length: 14
j_call: TRBJ1-2
clone_size: -
cdr3_aa: CASSPDRGRGGYTF
cdr3_nt: TGTGCCAGCAGCCCAGACAGGGGGCGAGGTGGCTACACCTTC

d_call: -
v_call: TRBV9
cdr3_length: 15
j_call: TRBJ2-7
clone_size: few
cdr3_aa: CASSVAAGVSYEQYF
cdr3_nt: TGTGCCAGCAGCGTGGCAGCGGGTGTCTCCTACGAGCAGTACTTC

d_call: -
v_call: TRBV13
cdr3_length: 14
j_call: TRBJ2-1
clone_size: -
cdr3_aa: CASSLLWAANEQFF
cdr3_nt: TGTGCCAGCAGCTTACTTTGGGCGGCAAATGAGCAGTTCTTC

d_call: TRBD2
v_call: TRBV5-1
cdr3_length: 19
j_call: TRBJ2-3
clone_size: -
cdr3_aa: CASSRIGTSGGPSTDTQYF
cdr3_nt: TGCGCCAGCAGCAGGATCGGGACTAGCGGGGGACCAAGCACAGATACGCAGTATTTT

d_call: TRBD1
v_call: TRBV3-1
cdr3_length: 16
j_call: TRBJ2-1
clone_size: many
cdr3_aa: CASSQGDRGFYNEQFF
cdr3_nt: TGTGCCAGCAGCCAAGGGGACAGGGGATTCTACAATGAGCAGTTCTTC

d_call: TRBD1
v_call: TRBV10-3
cdr3_length: 15
j_call: TRBJ2-5
clone_size: -
cdr3_aa: CAISDRQGIRETQYF
cdr3_nt: TGTGCCATCAGTGATAGACAGGGGATAAGGGAGACCCAGTACTTC

d_call: TRBD1
v_call: TRBV10-3
cdr3_length: 14
j_call: TRBJ1-1
clone_size: many
cdr3_aa: CATRQGAESTEAFF
cdr3_nt: TGTGCCACCAGACAGGGGGCGGAATCCACTGAAGCTTTCTTT

d_call: -
v_call: TRBV6-2/TRBV6-3
cdr3_length: 12
j_call: TRBJ1-2
clone_size: few
cdr3_aa: CASKDSVYGYTF
cdr3_nt: TGTGCCAGCAAGGACAGCGTCTATGGCTACACCTTC